These T cell receptor beta chains were read from a single sample in a study of blood T cell repertoires in COVID-19. The protocol was immunoSEQ multiplex PCR, while the TCRdb copy is restricted to in-frame clones and leaves out a portion. The sample lists roughly 200,000 clones, approximately 80% occurring once. The source material was PBMCs or T cells enriched from blood (not recorded which). The receptors stem from a woman aged 60-75 years with acute COVID-19. The CDR3 runs from the conserved cysteine through the conserved F or W. A D gene is named only where the DNA matches it firmly. Only part of the rows carry a size: once, few, many, or a class if the clone is expanded.

v_gene,j_gene,abundance,d_gene,CDR3nt,CDR3aa
TRBV9,TRBJ2-1,-,-,TGTGCCAGCAGCGTAGCGCTAGCCACCTACAATGAGCAGTTCTTC,CASSVALATYNEQFF
TRBV7-9,TRBJ1-2,-,-,TGTGCCAGCAGCTCACGGAGGGGAGAATTCTATGGCTACACCTTC,CASSSRRGEFYGYTF
TRBV27,TRBJ1-5,-,-,TGTGCCAGCGGTTGGGGCCCCAATCAGCCCCAGCATTTT,CASGWGPNQPQHF
TRBV24-1,TRBJ2-1,-,TRBD1,TGTGCCACCAGTGATACCCCCGGACAGGGGGCTTACAATGAGCAGTTCTTC,CATSDTPGQGAYNEQFF
TRBV9,TRBJ1-1,-,-,TGTGCCAGCAGCGTAGGTCCGGGGGACACTGAAGCTTTCTTT,CASSVGPGDTEAFF
TRBV18,TRBJ2-2,once,-,TGTGCCAGCTCAGGGGGACACGGCACCGGGGAGCTGTTTTTT,CASSGGHGTGELFF
TRBV5-1,TRBJ1-3,-,-,TGCGCCAGCAGCCCACAGGGATCTGGAAACACCATATATTTT,CASSPQGSGNTIYF
TRBV19,TRBJ2-2,few,TRBD2,TGTGCCAGTACCGAATTTAGCGGGAGGGCCCCCGGGGAGCTGTTTTTT,CASTEFSGRAPGELFF
TRBV15,TRBJ2-7,-,-,TGTGCCACCAGCTACAGGGTATCCCACGAGCAGTACTTC,CATSYRVSHEQYF
TRBV7-9,TRBJ2-5,once,-,TGTGCCAGCAGCCTAGTCGGTGGGGGCGGAGAGACCCAGTACTTC,CASSLVGGGGETQYF
TRBV19,TRBJ2-4,-,-,TGTGCCAGTAGTATACCCATAACGGGTGGCGGAACTAACTTC,CASSIPITGGGTNF
TRBV3-1/TRBV3-2,TRBJ2-5,once,-,TGTGCCAGCAGCCAAGGGTCGGACAGCGACCGAGAGACCCAGTACTTC,CASSQGSDSDRETQYF
TRBV4-1,TRBJ1-1,few,-,TGCGCCAGCAGCCAAGCGGCAGGGGCTACCTCTGAAGCTTTCTTT,CASSQAAGATSEAFF
TRBV28,TRBJ1-5,-,-,TGTGCTTCTAACTCGGGCAATCAGCCCCAGCATTTT,CASNSGNQPQHF
TRBV6-2/TRBV6-3,TRBJ2-7,once,TRBD2,TGTGCCAGCAGTCTAGCGGGAGAGTCTCACGAGCAGTACTTC,CASSLAGESHEQYF
TRBV4-2,TRBJ1-1,-,TRBD1,TGTGCCAGCAGCCAAGAACAGGGGGCGACTGAAGCTTTCTTT,CASSQEQGATEAFF
TRBV6-5,TRBJ1-6,-,-,TGTGCCAGCAGCCGCCGGACAGCCTATAATTCACCCCTCCACTTT,CASSRRTAYNSPLHF
TRBV6-2/TRBV6-3,TRBJ1-1,few,-,TGTGCCAGCAGTTACTCGAGGACAGATTTGAACACTGAAGCTTTCTTT,CASSYSRTDLNTEAFF
TRBV10-3,TRBJ2-7,-,TRBD2,TGTGCCATCAGTGAGTCGCCTAGCGGGAACTACGAGCAGTACTTC,CAISESPSGNYEQYF